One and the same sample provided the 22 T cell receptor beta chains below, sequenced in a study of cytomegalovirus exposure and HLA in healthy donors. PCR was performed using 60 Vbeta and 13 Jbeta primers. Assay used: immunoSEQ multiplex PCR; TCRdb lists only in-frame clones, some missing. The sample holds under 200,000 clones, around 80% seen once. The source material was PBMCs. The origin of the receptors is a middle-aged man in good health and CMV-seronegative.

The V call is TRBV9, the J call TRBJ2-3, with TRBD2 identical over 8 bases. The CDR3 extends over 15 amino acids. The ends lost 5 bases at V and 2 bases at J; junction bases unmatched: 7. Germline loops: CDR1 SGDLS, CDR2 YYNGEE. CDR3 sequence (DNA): TGTGCCAGCAGAGGGGACGGGGGGGCCACAGATACGCAGTATTTT. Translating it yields CASRGDGGATDTQYF.

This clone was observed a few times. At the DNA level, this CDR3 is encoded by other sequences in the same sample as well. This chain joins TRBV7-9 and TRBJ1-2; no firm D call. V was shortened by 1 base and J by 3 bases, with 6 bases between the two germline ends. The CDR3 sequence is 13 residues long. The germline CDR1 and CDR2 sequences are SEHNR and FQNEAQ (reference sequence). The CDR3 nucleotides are TGTGCCAGCAGCTTAGGGCAAGACTATGGCTACACCTTC. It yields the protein CASSLGQDYGYTF.

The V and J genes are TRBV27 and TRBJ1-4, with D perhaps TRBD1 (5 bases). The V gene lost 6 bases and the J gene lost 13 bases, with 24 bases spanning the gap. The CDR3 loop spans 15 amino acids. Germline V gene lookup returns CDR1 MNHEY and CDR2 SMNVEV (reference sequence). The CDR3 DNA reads TGTGCCAGCAGCCCCAGGGCCTTAAACTTGGGGGGACTGTTTTTT. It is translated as CASSPRALNLGGLFF. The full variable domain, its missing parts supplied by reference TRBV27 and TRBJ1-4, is EAQVTQNPRYLITVTGKKLTVTCSQNMNHEYMSWYRQDPGLGLRQIYYSMNVEVTDKGDVPEGYKVSRKEKRNFPLILESPSPNQTSLYFCASSPRALNLGGLFFGSGTQLSVL.

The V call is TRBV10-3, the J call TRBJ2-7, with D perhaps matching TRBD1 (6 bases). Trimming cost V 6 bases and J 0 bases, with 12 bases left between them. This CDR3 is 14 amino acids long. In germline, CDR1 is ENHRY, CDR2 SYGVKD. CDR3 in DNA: TGTGCCATCAGAAGACAGGACAGCTCCTACGAGCAGTACTTC. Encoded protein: CAIRRQDSSYEQYF.

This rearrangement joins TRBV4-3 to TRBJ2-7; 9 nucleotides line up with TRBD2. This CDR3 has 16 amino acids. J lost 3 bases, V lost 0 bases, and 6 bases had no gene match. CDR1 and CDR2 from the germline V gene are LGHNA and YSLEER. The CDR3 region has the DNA TGCGCCAGCAGCCAAGATAGTAGCGGGGGCGACTACGAGCAGTACTTC. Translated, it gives CASSQDSSGGDYEQYF.

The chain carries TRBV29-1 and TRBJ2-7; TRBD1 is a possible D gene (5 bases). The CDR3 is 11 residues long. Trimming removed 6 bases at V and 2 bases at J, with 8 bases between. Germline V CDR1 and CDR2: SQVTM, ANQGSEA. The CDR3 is CSVETAYEQYF. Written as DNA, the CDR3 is TGCAGCGTAGAGACAGCCTACGAGCAGTACTTC.

CDR3 in DNA: TGTGCCAGCCAGGGGGCTAAGGTTTCACCCCTCCACTTT. Its translation is CASQGAKVSPLHF. The chain links TRBV6-6 to TRBJ1-6, with 8 bases aligning to TRBD1. Germline V lookup: CDR1 MNHNY, CDR2 SVGAGI (reference sequence). The length of the CDR3 is 13 residues. V gave up 8 bases and J gave up 9 bases; unmatched junction bases: 6.

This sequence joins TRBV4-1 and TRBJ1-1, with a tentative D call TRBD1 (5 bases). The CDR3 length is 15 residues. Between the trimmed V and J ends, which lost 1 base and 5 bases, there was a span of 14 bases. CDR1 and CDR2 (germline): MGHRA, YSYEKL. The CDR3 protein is CASSQAQGGITEAFF. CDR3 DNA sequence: TGCGCCAGCAGCCAAGCGCAGGGAGGAATAACTGAAGCTTTCTTT.

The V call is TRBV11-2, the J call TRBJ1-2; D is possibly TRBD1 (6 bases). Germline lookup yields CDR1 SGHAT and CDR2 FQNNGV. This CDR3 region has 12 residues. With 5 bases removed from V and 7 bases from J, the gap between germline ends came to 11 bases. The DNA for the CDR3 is TGTGCCAGCAGCCAGGGGCTTGCTGGCTACACCTTC. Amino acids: CASSQGLAGYTF.

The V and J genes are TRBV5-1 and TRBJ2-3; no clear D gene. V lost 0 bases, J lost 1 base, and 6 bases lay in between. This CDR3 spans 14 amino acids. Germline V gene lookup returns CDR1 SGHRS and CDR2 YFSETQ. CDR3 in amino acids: CASSLDLRTDTQYF. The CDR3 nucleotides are TGCGCCAGCAGCTTGGACTTGCGCACAGATACGCAGTATTTT.

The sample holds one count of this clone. The CDR3 DNA follows: TGTGCCAGCAGCCCAGCCCAGGGTAATTCACCCCTCCACTTT. Amino acid sequence: CASSPAQGNSPLHF. V and J are TRBV7-2 and TRBJ1-6; D possibly corresponds to TRBD1 (5 bases). CDR3 length: 14 residues. Between the trimmed V and J ends, which lost 5 bases and 6 bases, there was a span of 11 bases. Germline V CDR1 and CDR2: SGHTA, FQGNSA.

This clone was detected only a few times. CDR3: CSVGTSESSYNEQFF. CDR3 bases: TGCAGCGTGGGGACTAGCGAGAGCTCCTACAATGAGCAGTTCTTC. The chain links TRBV29-1 to TRBJ2-1; 10 bases match TRBD2. V lost 6 bases and J lost 0; bases outside the gene matches: 5. Germline lookup yields CDR1 SQVTM and CDR2 ANQGSEA. CDR3 length: 15 amino acids.

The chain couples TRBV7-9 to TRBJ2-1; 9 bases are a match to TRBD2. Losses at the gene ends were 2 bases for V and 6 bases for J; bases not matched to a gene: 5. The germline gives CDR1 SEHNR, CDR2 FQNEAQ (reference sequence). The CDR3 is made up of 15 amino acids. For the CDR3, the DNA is TGTGCCAGCAGCTTATGGACTAGCGCTCCCAATGAGCAGTTCTTC. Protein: CASSLWTSAPNEQFF.

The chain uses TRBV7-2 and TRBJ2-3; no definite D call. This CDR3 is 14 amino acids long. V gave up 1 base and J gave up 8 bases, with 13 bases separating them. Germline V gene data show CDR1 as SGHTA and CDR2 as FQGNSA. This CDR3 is CASSLELAPGTQYF. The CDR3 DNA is TGTGCCAGCAGCTTAGAACTGGCTCCGGGTACGCAGTATTTT.

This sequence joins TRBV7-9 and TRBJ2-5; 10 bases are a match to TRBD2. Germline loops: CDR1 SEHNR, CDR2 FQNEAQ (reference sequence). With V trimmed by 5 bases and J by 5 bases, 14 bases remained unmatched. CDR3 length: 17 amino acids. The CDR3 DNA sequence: TGTGCCAGCAGCCCTCGGTCTAGCGGGAGCCCCGCGGAGACCCAGTACTTC. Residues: CASSPRSSGSPAETQYF.

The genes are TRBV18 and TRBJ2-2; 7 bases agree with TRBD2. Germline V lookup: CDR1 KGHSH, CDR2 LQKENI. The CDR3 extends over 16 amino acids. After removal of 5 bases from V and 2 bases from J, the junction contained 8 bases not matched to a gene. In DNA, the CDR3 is TGTGCCAGCTCAGGGCTAGCGGACTTTAACACCGGGGAGCTGTTTTTT. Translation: CASSGLADFNTGELFF.

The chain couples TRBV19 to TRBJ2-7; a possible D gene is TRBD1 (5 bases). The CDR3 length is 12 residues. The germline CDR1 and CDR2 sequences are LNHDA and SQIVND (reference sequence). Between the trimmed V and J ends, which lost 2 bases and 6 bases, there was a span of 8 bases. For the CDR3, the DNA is TGTGCCAGTAGTATATTAGGGGCCGAGCAGTACTTC. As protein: CASSILGAEQYF.

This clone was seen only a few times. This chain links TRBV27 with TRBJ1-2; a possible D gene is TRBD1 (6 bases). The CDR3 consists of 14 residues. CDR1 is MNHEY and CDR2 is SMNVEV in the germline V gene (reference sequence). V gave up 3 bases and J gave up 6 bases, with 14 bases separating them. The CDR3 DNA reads TGTGCCAGCAGTTTCCAAGGGGGGGGCGATGGCTACACCTTC. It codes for CASSFQGGGDGYTF.

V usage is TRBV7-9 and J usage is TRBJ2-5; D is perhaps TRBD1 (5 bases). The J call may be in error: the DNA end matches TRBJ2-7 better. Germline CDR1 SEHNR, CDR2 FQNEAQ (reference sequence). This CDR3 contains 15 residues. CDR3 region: CASSLQDGPLSEQYF. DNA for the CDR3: TGTGCCAGCAGCCTACAGGACGGGCCCCTATCCGAGCAGTACTTC.

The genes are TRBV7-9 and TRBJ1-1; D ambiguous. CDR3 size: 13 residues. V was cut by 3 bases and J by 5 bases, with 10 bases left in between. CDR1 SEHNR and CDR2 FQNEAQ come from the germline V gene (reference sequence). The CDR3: CASSLAPWTEAFF. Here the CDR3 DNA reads TGTGCCAGCAGCTTGGCCCCTTGGACTGAAGCTTTCTTT.

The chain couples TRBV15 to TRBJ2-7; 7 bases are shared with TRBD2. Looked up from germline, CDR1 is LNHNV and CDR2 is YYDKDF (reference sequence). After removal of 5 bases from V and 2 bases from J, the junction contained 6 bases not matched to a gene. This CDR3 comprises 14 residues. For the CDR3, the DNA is TGTGCCACCAGCCCAGCGGGGAGTCCCTACGAGCAGTACTTC. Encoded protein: CATSPAGSPYEQYF.

CDR3 DNA: TGCGCCAGCAGCTTGACGGGGGGATTTACAGATACGCAGTATTTT. Translated, it gives CASSLTGGFTDTQYF. The V call is TRBV5-1, the J call TRBJ2-3; TRBD2 matches at 7 bases. The CDR3 totals 15 residues. Germline V gives CDR1 SGHRS, CDR2 YFSETQ. V dropped 1 base and J dropped 3; count of bases not matched to a gene: 5.